Listed here are 30 T cell receptor beta chains from one sample, sequenced in a study of CD8+CD57+ T cells in acquired aplastic anemia (dated 2018 in TCRdb). The patients picked for sequencing were ones in whom flow cytometry had shown an expansion of CD8+CD57+ cells. These reads were obtained on an Illumina HiSeq 2000. TCR beta VDJ combination and CDR3 sequence profiling used genomic DNA as the template. The raw public data were reprocessed by TCRdb itself: fastp quality trimming at Q25, MiXCR clonotype calling, in-frame beta chains only. Identical CDR3 protein sequences are pooled into one entry, listed with their most common genes and DNA. The sample contains approximately 150,000 distinct CDR3 sequences, roughly 50% of them found a single time. 3% to 4% of the sample is taken by the ten largest. Sequenced material: sorted CD4+, CD8+, or CD8+CD57+ T cells (not recorded which) from PBMCs. The receptors were gathered from a human donor with aplastic anemia.

This clonotype was observed a handful of times. The rearrangement links TRBV7-6 to TRBJ1-5; no definite D call. Germline V gene lookup returns CDR1 SGHVS and CDR2 FNYEAQ. The CDR3 covers 14 residues. Deletions cut 2 bases from V and 1 base from J, with 6 bases between. The CDR3 region has the DNA TGTGCCAGCAGCTTACGGCAGAGCAATCAGCCCCAGCATTTT. Residues: CASSLRQSNQPQHF.

The rearrangement uses TRBV14 and TRBJ2-7; D possibly matches TRBD1 or TRBD2 (6 bases each). The CDR3 runs to 16 residues. Per germline, CDR1 SGHDN and CDR2 FVKESK. V lost 6 bases and J 2 bases, leaving 20 bases between the germline ends. The CDR3 loop is CASSYRGRVGPYEQYF. The CDR3, as DNA: TGTGCCAGCAGTTACCGGGGGCGGGTAGGACCCTACGAGCAGTACTTC.

In regard to this clonotype: A read error may be the cause here, since a much bigger clone is one base away. The genes are TRBV7-2 and TRBJ1-1, with D maybe TRBD1 (6 bases). This CDR3 region has 13 residues. Germline values: CDR1 SGHTA, CDR2 FQGNSA. The V gene lost 5 bases and the J gene lost 6 bases, with 13 bases spanning the gap. DNA for the CDR3: TGTGCCAGCAGCGCCGGGACACTCGCTGAAGCTTTCTTT. Protein: CASSAGTLAEAFF.

DNA of the CDR3: TGTGCCAGCAGTTCCAGGGAGGTCAGGAACACTGAAGCTTTCTTT. Protein product: CASSSREVRNTEAFF. The chain combines TRBV2 with TRBJ1-1, with D possibly TRBD1 on 5 matching bases. The ends were cut back, 5 bases at V and 1 base at J, with 14 bases in the middle. From germline, CDR1 is SNHLY and CDR2 FYNNEI. This CDR3 has 15 residues. Variable domain in full (rest from reference TRBV2 and TRBJ1-1): EPEVTQTPSHQVTQMGQEVILRCVPISNHLYFYWYRQILGQKVEFLVSFYNNEISEKSEIFDDQFSVERPDGSNFTLKIRSTKLEDSAMYFCASSSREVRNTEAFFGQGTRLTVV.

The rearrangement uses TRBV5-1 and TRBJ1-6; D gene unclear. The germline CDR1 and CDR2 sequences are SGHRS and YFSETQ. The CDR3 is 15 residues long. The V gene lost 0 bases and the J gene lost 7 bases, with 11 bases spanning the gap. In DNA form, the CDR3 reads TGCGCCAGCAGCTTGGCTACAAGCAACAATTCACCCCTCCACTTT. Protein sequence: CASSLATSNNSPLHF.

This clonotype was recorded once. The chain employs TRBV12-3 or TRBV12-4 and TRBJ2-7, with TRBD1 as a possible D gene (6 bases). Trimming took 1 base from V and 2 from J, leaving 9 bases between them. The CDR3 covers 14 residues. The CDR3 loop is CASSLGTVPYEQYF. The CDR3 nucleotides read TGTGCCAGCAGTTTAGGGACAGTCCCCTACGAGCAGTACTTC.

This clonotype was recorded only once. The V call is TRBV9, the J call TRBJ2-3; 12 nucleotides line up with TRBD2. CDR3 size: 16 residues. V gave up 3 bases and J gave up 7 bases; unmatched junction bases: 9. The germline CDR1 and CDR2 sequences are SGDLS and YYNGEE. In nucleotides, the CDR3 is TGTGCCAGCAGCGCTGGACTAGCGGGGTCTGGGAATACGCAGTATTTT. Translated, it gives CASSAGLAGSGNTQYF.

This clonotype was recorded at least ten times. The chain couples TRBV5-1 to TRBJ1-4; 12 bases are shared with TRBD1. The J segment lost 7 bases and the V segment lost 6 bases, leaving 7 bases of the junction unmatched. The CDR3 spans 15 residues. CDR1 is SGHRS, CDR2 YFSETQ, per germline. The CDR3 region has the DNA TGCGCCAGCACCCCCGGGACAGGGGGCGTTGAAAAACTGTTTTTT. Residues: CASTPGTGGVEKLFF.

This clonotype was observed many times. V usage is TRBV7-9 and J usage is TRBJ1-1, with a weak D call TRBD1 (5 bases). CDR1 SEHNR and CDR2 FQNEAQ come from the germline V gene (reference sequence). CDR3 length: 13 residues. V lost 3 bases and J lost 6, with 11 bases in between. This CDR3 is CASSFVGVPEAFF. CDR3 coding DNA: TGTGCCAGCAGCTTTGTGGGGGTCCCTGAAGCTTTCTTT.

The chain uses TRBV7-6 and TRBJ2-1, with unresolved D. The CDR3 consists of 10 residues. The germline V gene encodes CDR1 SGHVS and CDR2 FNYEAQ. V dropped 0 bases and J dropped 13 bases, with 4 bases sitting between them. CDR3 amino acids: CASSLAFQFF. The CDR3 DNA reads as TGTGCCAGCAGCTTAGCGTTCCAGTTCTTC.

This clonotype was counted at least ten times. This chain joins TRBV20-1 and TRBJ1-2; no definite D call. The V end lost 0 bases, the J end lost 8 bases, and 13 bases lay between the germline ends. CDR3 length: 13 amino acids. Germline V lookup: CDR1 DFQATT, CDR2 SNEGSKA (reference sequence). CDR3 nucleotide sequence: TGCAGTGCTAGAGATCGGTACGGAGGAGGCTACACCTTC. It encodes CSARDRYGGGYTF.

This clonotype was seen more than once but under ten times. CDR3 in DNA: TGTGCCAGCAGTGGCAGGGGTAATGAAAAACTGTTTTTT. Its translation: CASSGRGNEKLFF. The rearrangement uses TRBV25-1 and TRBJ1-4; possibly TRBD1 for D (6 bases). The CDR3 has 13 amino acids. Germline V gene data show CDR1 as MGHDK and CDR2 as SYGVNS. Trimming removed 4 bases from V and 4 bases from J, with 7 bases in between.

This clonotype was observed many times. The chain carries TRBV27 and TRBJ2-5; 7 bases agree with TRBD1. Germline lookup yields CDR1 MNHEY and CDR2 SMNVEV (reference sequence). The CDR3 totals 15 residues. J lost 3 bases, V lost 3 bases, and 7 bases had no gene match. CDR3 sequence reads: CASSFWTGAKETQYF. CDR3 nucleotide sequence: TGTGCCAGCAGTTTTTGGACAGGAGCCAAAGAGACCCAGTACTTC.

This clonotype was seen many times. The chain combines TRBV7-2 with TRBJ2-3; 9 bases are a match to TRBD2. The germline CDR1 and CDR2 sequences are SGHTA and FQGNSA. The CDR3 sequence is 14 residues long. Trimming at V came to 7 bases and at J to 3 bases, leaving 5 bases not matched to a gene. The CDR3 spells CASTATSGTDTQYF. CDR3 sequence (DNA): TGTGCCAGCACCGCGACTAGCGGAACAGATACGCAGTATTTT. Based on the CDR3 plus reference TRBV7-2 and TRBJ2-3, the full variable domain is GAGVSQSPSNKVTEKGKDVELRCDPISGHTALYWYRQSLGQGLEFLIYFQGNSAPDKSGLPSDRFSAERTGGSVSTLTIQRTQQEDSAVYLCASTATSGTDTQYFGPGTRLTVL.

This clonotype occurred many times. V gene TRBV4-1 combines with J gene TRBJ1-2; TRBD1 might be the D (5 bases). V lost 1 base and J 5 bases, leaving 14 bases between the germline ends. The CDR3 length is 15 residues. CDR1 and CDR2 from the germline V gene are MGHRA and YSYEKL. CDR3 sequence (DNA): TGCGCCAGCAGCCAAGCCGGGGCGTCGTGGTATGGCTACACCTTC. Protein sequence: CASSQAGASWYGYTF.

This chain connects TRBV7-8 to TRBJ2-3; weak D call: TRBD1 (6 bases). This CDR3 contains 15 residues. CDR1 SGHVS and CDR2 FQNEAQ come from the germline V gene. The V end lost 7 bases, the J end lost 2 bases, and 16 bases lay between the germline ends. The CDR3 loop is CASTPQTGYTDTQYF. CDR3 nucleotide sequence: TGTGCCAGCACCCCTCAGACAGGATACACAGATACGCAGTATTTT.

This chain uses TRBV15 with TRBJ2-7; TRBD2 is a possible D gene (5 bases). CDR1 and CDR2 (germline): LNHNV, YYDKDF (reference sequence). V was trimmed by 1 base and J by 4 bases, leaving 5 bases between them. This CDR3 is 12 amino acids long. Written as DNA, the CDR3 is TGTGCCACCAGCAGAGGAGGGTACGAGCAGTACGTC. Its protein is CATSRGGYEQYV.

The V call is TRBV2, the J call TRBJ1-2; D gene unclear. The germline V gene encodes CDR1 SNHLY and CDR2 FYNNEI. The V end lost 2 bases, the J end lost 5 bases, and 15 bases lay between the germline ends. CDR3 size: 15 residues. The CDR3 loop is CASSEWARAEYGYTF. DNA of the CDR3: TGTGCCAGCAGTGAATGGGCAAGAGCGGAGTATGGCTACACCTTC. Full variable domain (missing parts from reference TRBV2 and TRBJ1-2): EPEVTQTPSHQVTQMGQEVILRCVPISNHLYFYWYRQILGQKVEFLVSFYNNEISEKSEIFDDQFSVERPDGSNFTLKIRSTKLEDSAMYFCASSEWARAEYGYTFGSGTRLTVV.

This clonotype was observed many times. The chain links TRBV12-3 or TRBV12-4 to TRBJ2-7; D might be TRBD2 (5 bases). The CDR3 extends over 13 amino acids. The V gene lost 3 bases and the J gene lost 2 bases, with 8 bases spanning the gap. The CDR3: CASSLDSPYEQYF. As DNA, the CDR3 is TGTGCCAGCAGTTTGGACTCCCCCTACGAGCAGTACTTC.

This clonotype turned up a few times. The V call is TRBV30, the J call TRBJ1-5; 12 positions agree with TRBD1. Germline V gene lookup returns CDR1 GTSNPN and CDR2 SVGIG (reference sequence). V lost 5 bases and J lost 7; bases outside the gene matches: 9. The CDR3 has 15 residues. Here the CDR3 DNA reads TGTGCCTGGTCCGGGACAGGGGGCGCAGGGCAGCCCCAGCATTTT. Translating gives CAWSGTGGAGQPQHF.

This clonotype was detected ten times or more. The chain carries TRBV6-6 and TRBJ2-7; 7 bases line up with TRBD1. From germline, CDR1 is MNHNY and CDR2 SVGAGI (reference sequence). The CDR3 loop spans 14 amino acids. V lost 0 bases and J lost 3; bases outside the gene matches: 2. The CDR3 nucleotides are TGTGCCAGCAGTTACTCGGGACAGCGCTACGAGCAGTACTTC. It specifies CASSYSGQRYEQYF.

This clonotype has only a few counts. Given a much more abundant clone one base away, this may be a read error. The chain links TRBV20-1 to TRBJ2-1; possibly TRBD1 for D (5 bases). This CDR3 region has 13 residues. V gave up 5 bases and J gave up 2 bases, with 10 bases separating them. Germline assignment: CDR1 DFQATT and CDR2 SNEGSKA (reference sequence). In DNA form, the CDR3 reads TGCAGTGCTGCGGACAACACCTACAATGAGCAGTTCTTC. Residues: CSAADNTYNEQFF.

The V gene is TRBV11-1, the J gene TRBJ2-7, with TRBD2 identical over 13 bases. The CDR3 runs 16 residues. In germline, CDR1 is SGHAT, CDR2 FQDESV (reference sequence). The V gene end was trimmed by 0 bases and the J gene end by 5 bases; junction bases not matched to a gene: 4. The DNA for the CDR3 is TGTGCCAGCAGCTTAGCGCTGACTAGCGGGGGGCACGAGCAGTACTTC. The encoded protein is CASSLALTSGGHEQYF.

At least ten counts were recorded for this clonotype. This chain joins TRBV5-5 and TRBJ1-2; 8 bases align to TRBD1. This CDR3 has 16 residues. Trimming at V came to 4 bases and at J to 0 bases, leaving 8 bases not matched to a gene. Germline CDR1 reads SGHKS; CDR2 reads YYEKEE (reference sequence). This CDR3 reads CASSPSTGGPNYGYTF. The CDR3 DNA is TGTGCCAGCAGCCCAAGTACAGGGGGACCTAACTATGGCTACACCTTC.

This clonotype was recorded at least ten times. J is TRBJ1-6 and V is TRBV15; D call uncertain. The CDR3 sequence is 14 residues long. Germline CDR1 reads LNHNV; CDR2 reads YYDKDF (reference sequence). V was trimmed by 3 bases and J by 7 bases, leaving 10 bases between them. The CDR3 protein is CATSSGISNSPLHF. For the CDR3, the DNA is TGTGCCACCAGCAGCGGGATTTCAAATTCACCCCTCCACTTT. Looking up the rest from reference TRBV15 and TRBJ1-6 gives the full variable domain: DAMVIQNPRYQVTQFGKPVTLSCSQTLNHNVMYWYQQKSSQAPKLLFHYYDKDFNNEADTPDNFQSRRPNTSFCFLDIRSPGLGDTAMYLCATSSGISNSPLHFGNGTRLTVT.

The CDR3 DNA is TGTGCCAGTAGTTCCCGGAGAAGCGGAAACACCATATATTTT. Protein sequence: CASSSRRSGNTIYF. V and J are TRBV19 and TRBJ1-3; D is uncertain. The CDR3 sequence is 14 residues long. Looked up from germline, CDR1 is LNHDA and CDR2 is SQIVND (reference sequence). The V gene lost 5 bases and the J gene lost 4 bases, with 12 bases spanning the gap.

This rearrangement joins TRBV4-1 to TRBJ2-3; D is uncertain. Germline CDR1 MGHRA, CDR2 YSYEKL. Trimming took off 0 bases at V and 6 bases at J, with 19 bases between the two ends. The CDR3 is 17 residues long. DNA of the CDR3: TGCGCCAGCAGCCAAGAATCTGGCGGCAGAGATCGGGATACGCAGTATTTT. Residues: CASSQESGGRDRDTQYF.

To note about this clonotype: Possible read error: a much larger clone is one base away. This chain links TRBV7-6 with TRBJ1-4; TRBD1 is a possible D gene (5 bases). The CDR3 extends over 17 amino acids. CDR1 is SGHVS and CDR2 is FNYEAQ in the germline V gene. The CDR3 DNA reads TGTGCCAGCAGTTTGGGACTCCCGCGGGGAACTAATGAAAAACCGTTTTTT. This encodes CASSLGLPRGTNEKPFF.

The gene calls are TRBV6-5 and TRBJ2-2, with TRBD1 matching 7 bases. Trimming cost V 2 bases and J 3 bases; bases outside gene matches: 3. The germline V gene encodes CDR1 MNHEY and CDR2 SVGAGI. The CDR3 is 15 residues long. CDR3 sequence reads: CASSYEGAHTGELFF. DNA of the CDR3: TGTGCCAGCAGTTACGAGGGGGCCCACACCGGGGAGCTGTTTTTT.

This chain links TRBV6-5 with TRBJ1-2; no reliable D call. Per germline, CDR1 MNHEY and CDR2 SVGAGI. CDR3 length equals 13 residues. Trimming cost V 0 bases and J 6 bases, with 8 bases left between them. CDR3 protein: CASSYSIGDGYTF. CDR3 sequence (DNA): TGTGCCAGCAGTTACTCGATTGGTGATGGCTACACCTTC.